The T cell receptor (beta chain) described here comes from a study of T-cell reconstitution after alpha-beta-depleted transplantation in children. This clonotype was recorded a few times. The TCRbeta library was prepared with unique molecular identifiers. TCRdb recomputed calls from the PCR reads with MiXCR, one row per CDR3 protein. The table records about 480,000 distinct CDR3 sequences, roughly an eighth of them present only once. This receptor was taken from a human donor who donated a stem cell graft to a child with combined immunodeficiency. Specimen: PBMCs from the stem cell graft donor, collected from the stem cell graft.

The CDR3 DNA is TGTGCCAGCAGCTCGGACGGCGGGACTGAAGCTTTCTTT. Amino acids: CASSSDGGTEAFF. This sequence joins TRBV7-6 and TRBJ1-1; no clear D. The germline gives CDR1 SGHVS, CDR2 FNYEAQ. Trimming shortened V by 4 bases and J by 5 bases, and 11 bases separated the two germline ends. CDR3 length equals 13 residues.